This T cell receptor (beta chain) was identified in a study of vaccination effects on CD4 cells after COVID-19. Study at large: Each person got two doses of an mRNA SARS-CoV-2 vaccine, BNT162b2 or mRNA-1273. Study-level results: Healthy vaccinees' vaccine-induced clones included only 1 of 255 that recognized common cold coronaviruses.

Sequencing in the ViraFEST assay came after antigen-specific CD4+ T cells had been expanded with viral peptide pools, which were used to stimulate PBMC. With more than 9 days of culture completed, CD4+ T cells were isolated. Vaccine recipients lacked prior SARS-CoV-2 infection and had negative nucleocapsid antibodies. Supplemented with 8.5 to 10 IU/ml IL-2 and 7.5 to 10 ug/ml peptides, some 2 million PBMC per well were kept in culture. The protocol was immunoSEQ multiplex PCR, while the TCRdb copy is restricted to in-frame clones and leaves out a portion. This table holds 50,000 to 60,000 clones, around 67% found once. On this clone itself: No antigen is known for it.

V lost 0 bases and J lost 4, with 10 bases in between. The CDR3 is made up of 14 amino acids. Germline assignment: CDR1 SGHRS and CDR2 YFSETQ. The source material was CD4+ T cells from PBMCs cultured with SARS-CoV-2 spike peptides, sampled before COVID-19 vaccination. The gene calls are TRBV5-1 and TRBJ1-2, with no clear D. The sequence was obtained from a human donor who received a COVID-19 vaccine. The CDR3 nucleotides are TGCGCCAGCAGCTTGGTGGCCGAGTCCTATGGCTACACCTTC. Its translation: CASSLVAESYGYTF. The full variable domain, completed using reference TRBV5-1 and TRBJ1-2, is KAGVTQTPRYLIKTRGQQVTLSCSPISGHRSVSWYQQTPGQGLQFLFEYFSETQRNKGNFPGRFSGRQFSNSRSEMNVSTLELGDSALYLCASSLVAESYGYTFGSGTRLTVV.